The clone carrying this TCR beta chain showed up many times. Its cognate antigen is unknown. The data stem from a study of T cell repertoires in cytomegalovirus infection. Study-wide results and caveats: In two of eight donors, the top clonotype was HLA-C-restricted CMV-specific.

This CDR3 spans 14 amino acids. Germline CDR1 SEHNR, CDR2 FQNEAQ (reference sequence). Trimming stripped 4 bases from V and 10 bases from J, with 17 bases between. TCRdb ran MiXCR on the reads and lists one entry per CDR3 protein. The data show roughly 500,000 distinct CDR3 sequences, 16% seen once. The clonotype comes from a human donor in good health (CMV status not recorded). Some clones in this sample may be carry-over from other donors' samples. The J gene is TRBJ2-1, the V gene TRBV7-9; a weak D match, TRBD2 (5 bases). The source material was CD8+ T cells from PBMCs. The chain's CDR3 is CASSSTADSLEQFF. Written as DNA, the CDR3 is TGTGCCAGCAGCTCTACCGCGGACTCCCTGGAGCAGTTCTTC. The variable domain in full, with the rest retrieved from reference TRBV7-9 and TRBJ2-1, is DTGVSQNPRHKITKRGQNVTFRCDPISEHNRLYWYRQTLGQGPEFLTYFQNEAQLEKSRLLSDRFSAERPKGSFSTLEIQRTEQGDSAMYLCASSSTADSLEQFFGPGTRLTVL.